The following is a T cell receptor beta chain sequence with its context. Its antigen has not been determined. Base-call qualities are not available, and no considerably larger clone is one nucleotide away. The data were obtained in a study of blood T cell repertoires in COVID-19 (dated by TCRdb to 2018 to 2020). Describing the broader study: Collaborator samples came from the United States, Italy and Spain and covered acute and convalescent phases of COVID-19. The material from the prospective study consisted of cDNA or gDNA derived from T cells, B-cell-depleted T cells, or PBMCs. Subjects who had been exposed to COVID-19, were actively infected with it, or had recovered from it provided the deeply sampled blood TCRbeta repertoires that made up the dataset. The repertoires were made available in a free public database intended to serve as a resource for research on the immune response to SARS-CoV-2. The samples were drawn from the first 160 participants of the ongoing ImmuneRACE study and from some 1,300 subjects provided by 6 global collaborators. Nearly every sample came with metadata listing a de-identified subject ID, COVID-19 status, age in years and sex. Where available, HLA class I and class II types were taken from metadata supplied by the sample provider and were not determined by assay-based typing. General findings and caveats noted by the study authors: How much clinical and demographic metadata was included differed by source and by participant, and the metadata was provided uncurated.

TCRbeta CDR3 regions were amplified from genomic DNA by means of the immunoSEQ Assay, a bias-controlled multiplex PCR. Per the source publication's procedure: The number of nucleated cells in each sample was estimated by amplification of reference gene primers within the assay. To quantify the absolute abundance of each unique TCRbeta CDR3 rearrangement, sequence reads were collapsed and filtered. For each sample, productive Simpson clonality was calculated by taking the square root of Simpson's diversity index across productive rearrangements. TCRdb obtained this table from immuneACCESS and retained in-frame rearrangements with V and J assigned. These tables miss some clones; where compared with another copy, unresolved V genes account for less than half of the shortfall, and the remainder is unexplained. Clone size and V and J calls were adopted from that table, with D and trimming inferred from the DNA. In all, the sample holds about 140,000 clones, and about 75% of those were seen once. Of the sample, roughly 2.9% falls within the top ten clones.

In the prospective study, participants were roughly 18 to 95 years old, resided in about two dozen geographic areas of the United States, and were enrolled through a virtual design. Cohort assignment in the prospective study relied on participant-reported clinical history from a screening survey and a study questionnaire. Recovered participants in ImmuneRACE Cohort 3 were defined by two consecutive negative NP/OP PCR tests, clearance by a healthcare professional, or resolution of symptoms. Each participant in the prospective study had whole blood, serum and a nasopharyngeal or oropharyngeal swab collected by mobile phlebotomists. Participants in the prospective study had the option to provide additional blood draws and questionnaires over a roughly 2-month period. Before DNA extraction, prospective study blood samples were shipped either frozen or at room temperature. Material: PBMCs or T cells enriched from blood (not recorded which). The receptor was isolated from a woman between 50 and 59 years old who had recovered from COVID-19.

In nucleotide form, the sequence is TGTGCTAGTGGTTTGGACTACGGCAATCAGCCCCAGCATTTT. Protein translation: CASGLDYGNQPQHF. The sequence links TRBV12-5 to TRBJ1-5; the D gene remains uncertain. Looking up the germline V gene yields CDR1 LGHNT and CDR2 FRNRAP. The CDR3, cysteine through phenylalanine, is 14 amino acids long. Only the CDR3 region is kept as DNA, spanning 42 bases read in frame from base 1. V sheds 1 base and J sheds 2 bases, leaving 6 bases between their ends.